A selection of T cell receptor beta chains follows, all from one sample in a study of T cells in localized non-small cell lung cancer. TCRdb keeps only in-frame clones here, not all; method: immunoSEQ multiplex PCR. The sample comprises around 3,500 clones, 25% of which are singletons, and about 7.5% rests with the top ten. The sequenced sample was lung tumor tissue, obtained before any cancer treatment. The receptors were gathered from a woman between 35 and 75 years old with stage I lung adenocarcinoma. Both conserved end residues are part of each CDR3. D genes are given only for firm matches. Only part of the rows carry a size: once, few, many, or a class if the clone is expanded.

medium-sized,TRBD1,TRBV6-8,TRBJ2-7,CASSLQGSYEQYF,TGTGCCAGCAGTTTACAGGGGTCCTACGAGCAGTACTTC
-,TRBD1,TRBV6-8,TRBJ1-1,CASRVQGANTEAFF,TGTGCCAGCAGGGTACAGGGGGCGAACACTGAAGCTTTCTTT
-,-,TRBV6-8,TRBJ2-7,CASSFYRRGRTNYEQYF,TGTGCCAGCAGTTTTTACCGCAGGGGTCGCACAAACTACGAGCAGTACTTC
few,TRBD1,TRBV5-1,TRBJ1-5,CASSRQGAGNQPQHF,TGCGCCAGCAGCCGACAGGGGGCTGGTAATCAGCCCCAGCATTTT
medium-sized,-,TRBV11-3,TRBJ2-7,CASSFSGHPYEQYF,TGTGCCAGCAGCTTTTCAGGCCACCCCTACGAGCAGTACTTC
-,TRBD1,TRBV18,TRBJ1-5,CASSPQGQGLSYSNQPQHF,TGTGCCAGCTCCCCGCAGGGACAGGGGCTATCGTATAGCAATCAGCCCCAGCATTTT
-,-,TRBV9,TRBJ1-4,CASSSRDGGLNEKLFF,TGTGCCAGCAGCTCCCGGGACGGAGGGTTGAATGAAAAACTGTTTTTT
-,-,TRBV6-8,TRBJ2-1,CASSYVGGTYNEQFF,TGTGCCAGCAGTTATGTGGGGGGTACCTACAATGAGCAGTTCTTC
few,-,TRBV5-1,TRBJ2-7,CASSWAAQGPYEQYF,TGCGCCAGCAGCTGGGCGGCCCAGGGGCCCTACGAGCAGTACTTC
large,-,TRBV14,TRBJ1-1,CASSQVRGAEAFF,TGTGCCAGCAGCCAAGTTCGGGGCGCTGAAGCTTTCTTT
-,TRBD1,TRBV29-1,TRBJ2-5,CSVGGGTGDWETQYF,TGCAGCGTTGGGGGAGGGACAGGGGATTGGGAGACCCAGTACTTC
-,-,TRBV18,TRBJ1-1,CASSPRETSGIYTEAFF,TGTGCCAGCTCACCACGAGAAACTTCGGGTATATACACTGAAGCTTTCTTT
few,-,TRBV15,TRBJ1-5,CATSRDEASYSNQPQHF,TGTGCCACCAGCAGAGATGAGGCGAGCTATAGCAATCAGCCCCAGCATTTT
-,TRBD2,TRBV6-8,TRBJ2-1,CASSTRTSGGINEQFF,TGTGCCAGCAGCACTCGGACTAGCGGGGGTATCAATGAGCAGTTCTTC
few,-,TRBV6-8,TRBJ1-4,CASSFRDRKLFF,TGTGCCAGCAGTTTTAGAGATAGAAAACTGTTTTTT
few,TRBD1,TRBV11-3,TRBJ1-1,CASSWDSLNTEAFF,TGTGCCAGCAGCTGGGACAGTTTGAACACTGAAGCTTTCTTT
-,-,TRBV6-8,TRBJ1-1,CASSDDWNTEAFF,TGTGCCAGCAGTGACGATTGGAACACTGAAGCTTTCTTT
medium-sized,-,TRBV9,TRBJ2-1,CASSVAPGSYNEQFF,TGTGCCAGCAGCGTAGCGCCAGGATCCTACAATGAGCAGTTCTTC